This is a list of T cell receptor beta chains from one sample in a study of early T cells in non-severe SARS-CoV-2 infection. TCRdb recomputed calls from the 5' RACE reads with MiXCR, one row per CDR3 protein. Among over 45,000 distinct CDR3 sequences listed, roughly 5.3% were seen once. The specimen sequenced was whole blood. These receptors all stem from an adult who was a healthcare worker with PCR-confirmed SARS-CoV-2 infection or an uninfected control (not recorded which). Both conserved end residues are part of each CDR3. A D gene is named only where the DNA matches it firmly. The size entry is marked missing in some rows and otherwise reads once, few, many or a size class.

TRBJ2-7 - TRBV6-1 many CASDWGADYEQYF TGTGCCAGCGATTGGGGGGCAGACTACGAGCAGTACTTC
TRBJ2-3 TRBD2 TRBV6-5 many CASSYLGEGTDTQYF TGTGCCAGCAGTTACTTAGGGGAGGGAACAGATACGCAGTATTTT
TRBJ2-7 - TRBV29-1 few CSVEEGASEQYF TGCAGCGTTGAAGAAGGCGCTTCCGAGCAGTACTTC
TRBJ2-2 TRBD1 TRBV7-7 - CASSTGTGVHTGELFF TGTGCTAGCAGCACCGGGACAGGGGTGCACACCGGGGAGCTGTTTTTT
TRBJ1-1 - TRBV30 few CAWSVRKNTEAFF TGTGCCTGGAGTGTACGGAAGAACACTGAAGCTTTCTTT
TRBJ2-2 TRBD1 TRBV10-3 - CAIRPGQGAGGELFF TGTGCCATCAGGCCCGGACAGGGGGCAGGCGGGGAGCTGTTTTTT
TRBJ2-7 - TRBV7-9 few CASSFFNGEQYF TGTGCCAGCAGTTTCTTTAACGGCGAGCAGTACTTC
TRBJ1-1 - TRBV12-3/TRBV12-4 - CASSYGGKQNTEAFF TGTGCCAGCAGCTACGGGGGCAAACAGAACACTGAAGCTTTCTTT
TRBJ1-1 - TRBV4-3 many CASSRNREGEAFF TGCGCCAGCAGCCGGAACCGGGAGGGAGAAGCTTTCTTT
TRBJ1-4 TRBD1 TRBV2 many CASIRDRGNEKLFF TGTGCCAGCATCCGGGACAGAGGGAATGAAAAACTGTTTTTT
TRBJ2-7 TRBD2 TRBV4-1 many CASSQFTGTSGSIYEQYF TGCGCCAGCAGCCAATTCACCGGGACTAGCGGGAGTATCTACGAGCAGTACTTC
TRBJ2-5 - TRBV5-1 many CASSVPGTRETQYF TGCGCCAGCAGCGTACCCGGGACACGGGAGACCCAGTACTTC
TRBJ2-7 - TRBV18 few CASSGGSSYEQYF TGTGCCAGCTCAGGCGGAAGCTCCTACGAGCAGTACTTC
TRBJ2-4 - TRBV9 - CASSESGERQYF TGTGCCAGCAGCGAATCAGGGGAGAGGCAGTACTTC
TRBJ1-1 - TRBV11-2 many CASSFIGGVPSTEAFF TGTGCCAGCAGCTTCATTGGGGGGGTCCCCTCCACTGAAGCTTTCTTT
TRBJ1-6 - TRBV7-2 many CASSLAGLPLHF TGTGCCAGCAGCTTAGCGGGCCTCCCCCTCCACTTT
TRBJ1-1 - TRBV20-1 many CSASAPGLNTEAFF TGCAGTGCTAGTGCCCCGGGACTGAACACTGAAGCTTTCTTT
TRBJ2-2 TRBD1 TRBV4-1 many CASSQPKTGRNTGELFF TGCGCCAGCAGCCAGCCCAAGACAGGGAGGAACACCGGGGAGCTGTTTTTT
TRBJ2-7 - TRBV18 few CASSPYDRRRSEQYF TGTGCCAGCTCACCTTATGACAGGAGACGTAGCGAGCAGTACTTC
TRBJ2-3 TRBD2 TRBV28 - CASTSAGEPSGTQYF TGTGCCAGCACCTCAGCGGGAGAGCCCTCGGGGACGCAGTATTTT
TRBJ2-3 - TRBV3-1 - CASSPRGGANTDTQYF TGTGCCAGCAGCCCAAGAGGGGGGGCCAACACAGATACGCAGTATTTT
TRBJ2-1 TRBD1 TRBV12-3/TRBV12-4 many CASIGQGAFNEQFF TGTGCCAGCATCGGACAGGGGGCTTTCAATGAGCAGTTCTTC
TRBJ2-1 TRBD1 TRBV24-1 many CATSGQGAAYEQFF TGTGCCACCAGTGGACAGGGTGCGGCCTATGAGCAGTTCTTC
TRBJ2-5 TRBD2 TRBV6-2/TRBV6-3 few CASSVTTSGSETQYF TGTGCCAGCAGTGTTACGACTAGCGGGTCTGAGACCCAGTACTTC
TRBJ1-5 - TRBV12-3/TRBV12-4 many CASSLGLSNQPQHF TGTGCCAGCAGTTTAGGTCTTAGCAATCAGCCCCAGCATTTT
TRBJ1-5 TRBD1 TRBV2 many CATGTGINQPQHF TGTGCCACCGGGACAGGGATAAATCAGCCCCAGCATTTT
TRBJ1-1 - TRBV6-4 many CASRDSSGAFF TGTGCCAGCAGGGACAGTTCCGGCGCTTTCTTT
TRBJ2-1 TRBD2 TRBV5-4 many CASSPITSGGYNEQFF TGTGCCAGCAGCCCTATAACTAGCGGGGGCTACAATGAGCAGTTCTTC
TRBJ2-2 TRBD2 TRBV27 many CASSARLAGGHTGELFF TGTGCCAGCAGTGCCAGACTAGCGGGAGGGCACACCGGGGAGCTGTTTTTT
TRBJ1-5 - TRBV6-1 - CASRRPVSNQPQHF TGTGCCAGCCGGCGTCCTGTCAGCAATCAGCCCCAGCATTTT
TRBJ2-2 TRBD2 TRBV19 many CASATSGANTGELFF TGTGCCAGTGCGACTAGCGGGGCGAACACCGGGGAGCTGTTTTTT
TRBJ2-3 - TRBV29-1 many CSVDFGGTQYF TGCAGCGTTGATTTTGGGGGTACGCAGTATTTT
TRBJ2-7 - TRBV7-2 many CASSLGRPPYEQYF TGTGCCAGCAGCTTAGGGCGGCCTCCCTACGAGCAGTACTTC
TRBJ2-1 TRBD1 TRBV11-2 many CASSYQTGGLVNEQFF TGTGCCAGCAGCTACCAGACAGGGGGGTTGGTCAATGAGCAGTTCTTC
TRBJ2-5 - TRBV24-1 few CATSDSRLLYQETQYF TGTGCCACCAGTGACTCCCGGCTATTGTACCAAGAGACCCAGTACTTC
TRBJ1-3 - TRBV29-1 many CSVEGGTGNTIYF TGCAGCGTTGAAGGGGGGACGGGAAACACCATATATTTT
TRBJ1-1 - TRBV12-3/TRBV12-4 many CASSLAGDTSAFF TGTGCCAGCAGTTTAGCAGGGGACACGTCAGCTTTCTTT
TRBJ2-1 TRBD1 TRBV29-1 many CSMGQGGGEQFF TGCAGCATGGGACAGGGCGGGGGTGAGCAGTTCTTC
TRBJ2-1 TRBD2 TRBV5-1 many CASRALAGGLPLVNEQFF TGCGCCAGCAGAGCTCTAGCGGGAGGGCTACCCCTTGTAAATGAGCAGTTCTTC
TRBJ2-5 TRBD2 TRBV4-1 many CASSQGRGGLQETQYF TGCGCCAGCAGCCAAGGGCGGGGGGGCCTTCAAGAGACCCAGTACTTC
TRBJ2-1 - TRBV5-1 many CASSSQGPEQFF TGCGCCAGCAGCTCCCAGGGTCCTGAGCAGTTCTTC
TRBJ2-7 - TRBV7-9 many CASSLGGSEQYF TGTGCCAGCAGCTTAGGGGGAAGCGAGCAGTACTTC
TRBJ2-3 - TRBV12-3/TRBV12-4 many CASAPRTSGDTQYF TGTGCCAGCGCTCCTCGTACCTCGGGAGATACGCAGTATTTT
TRBJ2-1 - TRBV6-2/TRBV6-3 many CASSYSMGEQFF TGTGCCAGCAGTTACTCTATGGGTGAGCAGTTCTTC
TRBJ2-2 - TRBV12-3/TRBV12-4 many CASSFSPVAGELFF TGTGCCAGCAGTTTCTCGCCTGTCGCCGGGGAGCTGTTTTTT
TRBJ1-4 TRBD1 TRBV7-9 many CASSPTDRGQGKLFF TGTGCCAGCAGCCCTACTGACAGGGGGCAGGGAAAACTGTTTTTT
TRBJ1-2 - TRBV12-3/TRBV12-4 many CASSYPWQSYGYTF TGTGCCAGCAGTTACCCCTGGCAGAGCTATGGCTACACCTTC
TRBJ2-1 - TRBV24-1 - CATSDLTRSGNEQFF TGTGCCACCAGTGATTTGACTAGAAGTGGGAATGAGCAGTTCTTC
TRBJ1-1 - TRBV11-2 many CASSLGPGRSNTEAFF TGTGCCAGCAGCTTAGGCCCCGGACGGTCGAACACTGAAGCTTTCTTT
TRBJ1-1 - TRBV7-9 many CASSLGGLTEAFF TGTGCCAGCAGCTTAGGGGGGTTGACTGAAGCTTTCTTT
TRBJ2-5 - TRBV5-1 many CASFGIPGTQETQYF TGCGCCAGCTTCGGGATCCCCGGGACCCAAGAGACCCAGTACTTC
TRBJ2-2 - TRBV7-6 few CASSATGSGELFF TGTGCCAGCAGCGCCACAGGCTCCGGGGAGCTGTTTTTT
TRBJ2-1 TRBD1 TRBV5-5 many CASIRTGGDYYNEQFF TGTGCCAGCATTAGGACAGGGGGAGATTATTACAATGAGCAGTTCTTC
TRBJ1-3 TRBD1 TRBV5-5 many CASGMTGAGNTIYF TGTGCCAGCGGGATGACAGGGGCTGGAAACACCATATATTTT
TRBJ2-3 TRBD2 TRBV10-2 few CASRGEASGRIADTQYF TGCGCCAGCAGGGGAGAGGCTAGCGGGAGGATTGCAGATACGCAGTATTTT
TRBJ1-1 - TRBV20-1 - CSARDRQGKNTEAFF TGCAGTGCTAGAGATCGGCAGGGCAAGAACACTGAAGCTTTCTTT
TRBJ1-3 - TRBV7-6 many CASSSNSGNTIYF TGTGCCAGCAGCTCAAATTCTGGAAACACCATATATTTT
TRBJ1-1 - TRBV6-5 many CASSYNDRGNTEAFF TGTGCCAGCAGTTACAATGACCGGGGCAACACTGAAGCTTTCTTT
TRBJ2-5 - TRBV2 many CASSVRRETQYF TGTGCCAGCAGTGTCAGGCGGGAGACCCAGTACTTC
TRBJ2-7 - TRBV7-3 many CASSLGSLGEQYF TGTGCCAGCAGCTTAGGGTCCCTCGGCGAGCAGTACTTC